These T cell receptor beta chains were read from a single sample in a study of PD-L1 blockade in urothelial cancer. Assay used: immunoSEQ multiplex PCR; TCRdb lists only in-frame clones, some missing. The sample has roughly 120,000 clones, roughly 91% seen once; the top ten hold 1.5% to 2%. The sequencing here drew on PBMCs, taken around atezolizumab (anti-PD-L1) treatment. These receptors all come from a man in his sixties with urothelial cancer. Each CDR3 is given with its conserved first and last residue. D genes are given only for firm matches. Size tells how often a clone was seen (once, few, many) or the class of an expanded clone, and some rows leave it out.

J | size | length | V | D | CDR3 | DNA
TRBJ2-5 | . | 14 | TRBV7-2 | . | CASSLAIAQETQYF | TGTGCCAGCAGCTTAGCTATAGCCCAAGAGACCCAGTACTTC
TRBJ1-5 | . | 16 | TRBV4-1 | . | CASSHQGELGNQPQHF | TGCGCCAGCAGCCATCAAGGGGAATTAGGCAATCAGCCCCAGCATTTT
TRBJ1-2 | . | 15 | TRBV15 | . | CATSRERGVYSGYTF | TGTGCCACCAGCAGAGAGAGAGGAGTCTACTCGGGCTACACCTTC
TRBJ2-2 | . | 15 | TRBV28 | TRBD2 | CASRVAGGNTGELFF | TGTGCCAGCAGGGTGGCGGGGGGGAACACCGGGGAGCTGTTTTTT
TRBJ2-7 | once | 14 | TRBV5-1 | . | CASSLGWHTYEQYF | TGCGCCAGCAGCTTGGGTTGGCATACCTACGAGCAGTACTTC
TRBJ2-2 | . | 14 | TRBV10-3 | TRBD1 | CAIRGDRNTGELFF | TGTGCCATCAGAGGGGACAGAAACACCGGGGAGCTGTTTTTT
TRBJ1-2 | once | 14 | TRBV30 | TRBD1 | CASTRTGGLYGYTF | TGTGCCTCTACGAGGACAGGGGGATTATATGGCTACACCTTC
TRBJ1-1 | . | 13 | TRBV27 | . | CASSLNRDTEAFF | TGTGCCAGCAGTTTGAACCGAGACACTGAAGCTTTCTTT
TRBJ2-7 | once | 13 | TRBV7-2 | TRBD1 | CASSLYRGREQYF | TGTGCCAGCAGCTTATACAGGGGGCGCGAGCAGTACTTC
TRBJ1-1 | few | 13 | TRBV19 | . | CASSTVSGTEAFF | TGTGCCAGTAGCACGGTTTCGGGCACTGAAGCTTTCTTT
TRBJ2-1 | . | 16 | TRBV4-1 | . | CASSQEGVEPYNEQFF | TGCGCCAGCAGCCAAGAAGGGGTAGAGCCCTACAATGAGCAGTTCTTC
TRBJ2-6 | . | 16 | TRBV5-1 | . | CASSLPGSSGANVLTF | TGCGCCAGCAGCTTGCCAGGATCATCGGGGGCCAACGTCCTGACTTTC
TRBJ1-2 | . | 13 | TRBV28 | . | CASLNSFSYGYTF | TGTGCCAGCTTAAACAGTTTTAGCTATGGCTACACCTTC
TRBJ1-6 | once | 17 | TRBV19 | . | CASSHPGATGYNSPLHF | TGTGCCAGTAGCCACCCAGGGGCTACAGGGTATAATTCACCCCTCCACTTT
TRBJ1-5 | . | 15 | TRBV18 | TRBD1 | CASSPGQGIGGPQHF | TGTGCCAGCTCACCCGGACAGGGCATCGGAGGGCCCCAGCATTTT
TRBJ1-5 | . | 16 | TRBV9 | . | CASIPGVRASNQPQHF | TGTGCCAGCATCCCCGGGGTGAGGGCATCAAATCAGCCCCAGCATTTT
TRBJ2-7 | . | 15 | TRBV5-1 | TRBD1 | CASSGGQGASYEQYF | TGCGCCAGCAGCGGGGGACAGGGGGCCTCCTACGAGCAGTACTTC
TRBJ1-1 | . | 17 | TRBV28 | . | CASSLYPGTPQNTEAFF | TGTGCCAGCAGTTTATACCCTGGGACACCACAGAACACTGAAGCTTTCTTT